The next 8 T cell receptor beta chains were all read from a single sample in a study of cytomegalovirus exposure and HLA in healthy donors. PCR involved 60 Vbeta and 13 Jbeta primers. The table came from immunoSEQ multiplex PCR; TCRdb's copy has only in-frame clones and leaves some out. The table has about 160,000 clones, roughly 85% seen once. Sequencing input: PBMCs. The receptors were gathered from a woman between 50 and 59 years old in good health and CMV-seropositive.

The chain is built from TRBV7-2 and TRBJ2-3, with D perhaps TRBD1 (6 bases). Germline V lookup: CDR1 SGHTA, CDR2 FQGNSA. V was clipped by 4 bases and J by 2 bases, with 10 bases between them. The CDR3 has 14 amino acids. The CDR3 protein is CASSYRTATDTQYF. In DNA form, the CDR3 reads TGTGCCAGCAGCTATCGGACAGCCACAGATACGCAGTATTTT.

The CDR3 DNA is TGTGCCAGCAGCCTGGAGGGAACGACGGGGACTGAAGCTTTCTTT. Translation: CASSLEGTTGTEAFF. This chain connects TRBV2 to TRBJ1-1; unclear D gene. Germline-derived CDR1 and CDR2 are SNHLY and FYNNEI. The V and J ends lost 6 bases and 5 bases respectively, with 19 bases between them. The CDR3 loop spans 15 amino acids.

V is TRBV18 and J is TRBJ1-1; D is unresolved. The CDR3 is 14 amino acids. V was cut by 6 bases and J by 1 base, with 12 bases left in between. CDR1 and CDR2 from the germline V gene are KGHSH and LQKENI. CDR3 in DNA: TGTGCCAGCTCCCTAGAGTTCGCGAACACTGAAGCTTTCTTT. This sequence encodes CASSLEFANTEAFF.

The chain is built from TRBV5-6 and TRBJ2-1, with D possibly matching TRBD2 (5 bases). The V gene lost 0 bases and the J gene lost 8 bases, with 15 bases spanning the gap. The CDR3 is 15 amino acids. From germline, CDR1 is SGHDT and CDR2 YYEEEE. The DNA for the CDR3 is TGTGCCAGCAGCTTGGTTCAAGTGGTGCGGGATGAGCAGTTCTTC. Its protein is CASSLVQVVRDEQFF.

Here the CDR3 reads CASSFGTGDFQPQHF. CDR3 DNA sequence: TGTGCCAGCAGCTTCGGGACAGGGGATTTTCAGCCCCAGCATTTT. This chain connects TRBV5-4 to TRBJ1-5; TRBD1 agrees at 10 bases. The CDR3 has 15 amino acids. Trimming cost V 2 bases and J 6 bases; bases outside gene matches: 5. Germline lookup yields CDR1 SGHNT and CDR2 YYREEE (reference sequence). Based on the CDR3 plus reference TRBV5-4 and TRBJ1-5, the full variable domain is ETGVTQSPTHLIKTRGQQVTLRCSSQSGHNTVSWYQQALGQGPQFIFQYYREEENGRGNFPPRFSGLQFPNYSSELNVNALELDDSALYLCASSFGTGDFQPQHFGDGTRLSIL.

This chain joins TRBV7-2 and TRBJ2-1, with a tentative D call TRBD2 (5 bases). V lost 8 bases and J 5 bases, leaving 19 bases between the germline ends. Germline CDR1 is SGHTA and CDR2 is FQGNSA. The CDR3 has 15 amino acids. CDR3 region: CASRVKGLTHNEQFF. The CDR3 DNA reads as TGTGCCAGCCGCGTTAAAGGACTCACTCACAATGAGCAGTTCTTC.

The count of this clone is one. CDR3: CASRQGAVNTEAFF. CDR3 sequence (DNA): TGTGCCAGCAGGCAGGGGGCGGTGAACACTGAAGCTTTCTTT. This rearrangement joins TRBV6-1 to TRBJ1-1; the match to TRBD1 covers 8 bases. This CDR3 has 14 amino acids. The junction had 3 bases not matched to a gene; V was cut back by 6 bases and J by 0 bases. In germline, CDR1 is MNHNS, CDR2 SASEGT.

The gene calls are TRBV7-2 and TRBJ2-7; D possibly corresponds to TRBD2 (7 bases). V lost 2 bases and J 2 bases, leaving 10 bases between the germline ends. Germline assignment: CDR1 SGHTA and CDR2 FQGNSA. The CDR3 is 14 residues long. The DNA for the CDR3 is TGTGCCAGCAGCTTAATGGGGGGGCCCTACGAGCAGTACTTC. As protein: CASSLMGGPYEQYF. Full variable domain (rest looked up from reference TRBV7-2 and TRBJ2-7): GAGVSQSPSNKVTEKGKDVELRCDPISGHTALYWYRQSLGQGLEFLIYFQGNSAPDKSGLPSDRFSAERTGGSVSTLTIQRTQQEDSAVYLCASSLMGGPYEQYFGPGTRLTVT.